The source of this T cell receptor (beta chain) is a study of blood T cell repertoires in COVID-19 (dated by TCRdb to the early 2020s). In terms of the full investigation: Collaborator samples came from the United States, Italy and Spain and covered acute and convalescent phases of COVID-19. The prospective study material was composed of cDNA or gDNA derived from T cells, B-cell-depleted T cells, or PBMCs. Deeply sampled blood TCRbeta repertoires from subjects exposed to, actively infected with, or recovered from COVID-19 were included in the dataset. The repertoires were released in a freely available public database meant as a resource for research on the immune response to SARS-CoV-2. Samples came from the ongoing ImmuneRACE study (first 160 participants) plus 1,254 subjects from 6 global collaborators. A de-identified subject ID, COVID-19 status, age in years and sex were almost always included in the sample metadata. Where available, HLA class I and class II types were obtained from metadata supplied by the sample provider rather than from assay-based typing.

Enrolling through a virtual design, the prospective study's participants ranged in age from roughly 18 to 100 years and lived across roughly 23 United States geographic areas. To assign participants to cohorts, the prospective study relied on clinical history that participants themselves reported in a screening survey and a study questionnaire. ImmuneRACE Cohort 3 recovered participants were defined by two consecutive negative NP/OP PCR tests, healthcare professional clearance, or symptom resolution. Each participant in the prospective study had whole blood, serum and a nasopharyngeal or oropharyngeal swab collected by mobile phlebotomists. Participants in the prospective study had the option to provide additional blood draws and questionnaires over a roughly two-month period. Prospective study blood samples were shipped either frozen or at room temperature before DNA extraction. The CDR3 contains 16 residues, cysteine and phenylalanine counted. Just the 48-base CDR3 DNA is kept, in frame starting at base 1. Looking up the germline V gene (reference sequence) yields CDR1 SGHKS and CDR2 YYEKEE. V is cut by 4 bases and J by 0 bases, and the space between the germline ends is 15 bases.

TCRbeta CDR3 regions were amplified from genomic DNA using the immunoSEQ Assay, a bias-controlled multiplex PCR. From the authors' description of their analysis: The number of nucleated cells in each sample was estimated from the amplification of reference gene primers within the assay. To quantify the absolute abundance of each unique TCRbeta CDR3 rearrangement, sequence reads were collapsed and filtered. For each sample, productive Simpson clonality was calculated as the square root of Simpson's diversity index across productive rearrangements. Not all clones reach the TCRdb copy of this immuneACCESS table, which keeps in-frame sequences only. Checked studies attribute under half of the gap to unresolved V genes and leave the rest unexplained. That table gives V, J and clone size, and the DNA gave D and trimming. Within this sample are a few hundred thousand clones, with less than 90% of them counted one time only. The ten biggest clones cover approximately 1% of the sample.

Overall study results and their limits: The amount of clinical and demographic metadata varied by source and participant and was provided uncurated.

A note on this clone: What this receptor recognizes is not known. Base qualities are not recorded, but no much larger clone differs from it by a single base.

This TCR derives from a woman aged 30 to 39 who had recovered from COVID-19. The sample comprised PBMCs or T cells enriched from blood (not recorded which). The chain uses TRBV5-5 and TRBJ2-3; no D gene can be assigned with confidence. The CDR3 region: CASSPASGGSTDTQYF. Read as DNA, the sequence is TGTGCCAGCAGCCCCGCCTCTGGCGGAAGCACAGATACGCAGTATTTT.